This T cell receptor (beta chain) was sequenced in a study of PD-L1 blockade in urothelial cancer (TCRdb year 2017). Some background on the complete study: All patients started therapy at some point between 2014 and 2016 and received atezolizumab 1,200 mg intravenously every 3 weeks. Durable clinical benefit meant progression-free survival longer than 6 months, and TCR features were also tested against progression-free and overall survival. Some 30 patients had pretreatment blood TCR-seq, about 25 had at least one posttreatment blood collection, and about 25 had tumor TCR-seq. Blood samples were analyzed 3 weeks after the start of treatment (second dose) and 6 weeks after the start of treatment. Blood samples gave a median of around 140,000 T cells and 82,636 unique TCRs, with a median clonality of approximately 0.08. About 85% of the roughly 30 patients were males with bladder-origin urothelial cancer, and about 60% of the 29 reported a prior smoking history. Somatic, immune and clinical correlates of response to PD-L1 blockade with atezolizumab in urothelial cancer were the focus of an exploratory multi-omic analysis. Pretreatment tumor samples, along with matched peripheral blood serially collected before and after atezolizumab treatment, were subjected to TCR sequencing. An ECOG performance status of 0 or 1 was recorded for the patients, and 0 to 3 prior chemotherapy regimens had been received by the patients. Under 10 patients achieved durable clinical benefit and some 20 did not. In the same patients who had TCR sequencing, pretreatment tumors also underwent whole exome sequencing and RNA sequencing. Points the paper makes about the study in general: Patients with durable benefit showed greater expansion of tumor-associated TCR clones in peripheral blood 3 weeks after starting treatment (n = 22, p = 0.022). Because of the small sample size (n ≈ 30) and the many exploratory analyses performed, the results are intended to be regarded as hypothesis-generating. Improved progression-free and overall survival was found to be associated with pretreatment peripheral blood TCR clonality below the median.

The germline V gene (reference sequence) supplies CDR1 LNHDA and CDR2 SQIVND. The cysteine opens and the phenylalanine closes a CDR3 of 15 amino acids. The entry retains the CDR3 DNA only, 45 bases that are in frame from base 1. Germline trimming: 8 bases from V, 0 bases from J; junction bases outside gene matches: 7. The cohort comprised fewer than 35 patients with locally advanced or metastatic urothelial carcinoma treated at Memorial Sloan Kettering on a trial protocol. Peripheral blood mononuclear cells were collected pretreatment and during treatment, with between 1 and 8 total time points per patient. The Qiagen DNeasy Blood extraction kit was used to purify genomic DNA from total PBMCs and from tumor samples. Collected pretreatment and during treatment, PBMCs were isolated and stored as previously described. Synthetic TCR analog templates were spiked into each PCR to estimate absolute template abundance from read counts. The immunoSEQ assay was used to amplify TCRbeta CDR3 regions from genomic DNA with bias-controlled V and J gene primers. Rearranged TCRbeta segments were sequenced at approximately 20X coverage. The authors' analysis ran thus. Clustering was used to correct sequencing errors, and CDR3s were annotated against IMGT to assign V, D and J genes. Only productive TCRbeta rearrangements were used in downstream analyses, excluding out-of-frame or stop-codon sequences. Clonality was calculated as one minus the Shannon entropy normalized by the log of the number of unique productive sequences. Fisher's exact test with Benjamini-Hochberg correction, using a cutoff of adjusted p below 0.01, was how clones that differed between time points or between blood and tumor were identified. As stored in TCRdb, this immuneACCESS dataset retains in-frame rearrangements with V and J assigned. A fraction of the clones does not appear; measured against another copy, unresolved V genes explain less than half of the discrepancy, and the remainder lacks a known reason. The V and J calls and clone size are taken from that table; D and trimming were inferred from the DNA. For this sample the table gives tens of thousands of clones, of which almost 85% were detected only once. Of the sample, 3% to 4.5% falls within the top ten clones.

Regarding this clone: The clone's antigen remains unknown. Base-call qualities are not available, and no considerably larger clone is one nucleotide away.

The rearrangement combines TRBV19 with TRBJ1-3; TRBD1 aligns with 7 central bases. The starting material was PBMCs, obtained around atezolizumab (anti-PD-L1) treatment. The sequence was obtained from a man between 70 and 80 years old with urothelial cancer. This receptor has the CDR3 CASATGDFSGNTIYF. In nucleotides, the sequence is TGTGCCAGTGCCACAGGGGACTTCTCTGGAAACACCATATATTTT.